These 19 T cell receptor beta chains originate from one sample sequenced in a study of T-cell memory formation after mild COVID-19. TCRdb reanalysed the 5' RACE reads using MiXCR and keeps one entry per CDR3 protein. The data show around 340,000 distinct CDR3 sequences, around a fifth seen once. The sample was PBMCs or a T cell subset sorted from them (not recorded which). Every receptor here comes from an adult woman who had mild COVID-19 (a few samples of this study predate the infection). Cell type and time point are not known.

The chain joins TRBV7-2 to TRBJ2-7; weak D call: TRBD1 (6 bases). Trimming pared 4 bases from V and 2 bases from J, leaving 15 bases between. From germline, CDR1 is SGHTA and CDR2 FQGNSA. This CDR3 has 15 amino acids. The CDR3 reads CASSYQGHGAYEQYF. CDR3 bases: TGTGCCAGCAGCTATCAGGGGCACGGGGCCTACGAGCAGTACTTC.

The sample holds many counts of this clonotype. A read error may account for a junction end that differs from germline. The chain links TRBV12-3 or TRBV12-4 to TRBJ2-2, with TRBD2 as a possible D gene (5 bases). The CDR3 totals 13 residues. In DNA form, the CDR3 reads TGCGCCAGCAGCCTCCGGGGCACCGGGGAGCTGTTTTTT. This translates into CASSLRGTGELFF.

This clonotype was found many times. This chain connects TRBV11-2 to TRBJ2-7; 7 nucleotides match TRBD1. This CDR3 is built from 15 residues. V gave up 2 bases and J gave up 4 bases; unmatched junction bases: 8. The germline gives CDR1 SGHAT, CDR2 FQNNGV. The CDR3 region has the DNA TGTGCCAGCAGCTTAAGAGGGGGCGCGTCTTACGAGCAGTACTTC. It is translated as CASSLRGGASYEQYF.

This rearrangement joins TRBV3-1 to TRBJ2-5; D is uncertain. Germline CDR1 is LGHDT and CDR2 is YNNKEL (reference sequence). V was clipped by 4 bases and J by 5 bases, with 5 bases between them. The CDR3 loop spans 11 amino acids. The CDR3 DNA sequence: TGTGCCAGCAGCCTGATGGAGACCCAGTACTTC. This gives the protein CASSLMETQYF.

The CDR3 here is CASSPTVQGYEQYF. CDR3 DNA: TGTGCCAGCAGTCCGACCGTTCAGGGCTACGAGCAGTACTTC. The J gene is TRBJ2-7, the V gene TRBV7-2, with D possibly being TRBD1 (5 bases). Trimming removed 6 bases from V and 3 bases from J, with 15 bases in between. CDR1 is SGHTA and CDR2 is FQGNSA in the germline V gene. There are 14 residues in the CDR3.

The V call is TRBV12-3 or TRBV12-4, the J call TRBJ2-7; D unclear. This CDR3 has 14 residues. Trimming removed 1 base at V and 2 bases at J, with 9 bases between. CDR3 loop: CASSLVPETYEQYF. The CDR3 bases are TGTGCCAGCAGTTTAGTGCCAGAAACCTACGAGCAGTACTTC.

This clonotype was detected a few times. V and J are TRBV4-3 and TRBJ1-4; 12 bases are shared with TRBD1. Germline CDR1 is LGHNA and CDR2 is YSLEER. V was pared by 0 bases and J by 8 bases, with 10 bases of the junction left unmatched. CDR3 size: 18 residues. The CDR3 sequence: CASSQEWDRGRTGEKLFF. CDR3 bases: TGCGCCAGCAGCCAAGAATGGGACAGGGGGCGGACGGGGGAAAAACTGTTTTTT.

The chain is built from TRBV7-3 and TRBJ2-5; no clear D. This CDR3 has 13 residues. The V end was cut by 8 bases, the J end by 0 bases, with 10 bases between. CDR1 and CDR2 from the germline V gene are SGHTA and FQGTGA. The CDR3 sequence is CASGRSNQETQYF. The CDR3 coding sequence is TGTGCCAGCGGCAGGTCGAACCAAGAGACCCAGTACTTC.

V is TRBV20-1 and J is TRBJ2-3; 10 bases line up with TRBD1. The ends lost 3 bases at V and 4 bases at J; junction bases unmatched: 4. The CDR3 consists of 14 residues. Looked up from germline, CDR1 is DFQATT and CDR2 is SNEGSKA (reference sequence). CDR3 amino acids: CSARGQGYPDTQYF. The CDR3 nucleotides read TGCAGTGCTAGGGGACAGGGGTACCCAGATACGCAGTATTTT.

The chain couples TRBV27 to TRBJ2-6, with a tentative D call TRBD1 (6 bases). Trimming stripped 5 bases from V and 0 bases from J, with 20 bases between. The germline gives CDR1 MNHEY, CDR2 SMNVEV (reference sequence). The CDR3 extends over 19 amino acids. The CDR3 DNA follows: TGTGCCAGCAGTCCCCTCTCACAGGGTCCTAACTCTGGGGCCAACGTCCTGACTTTC. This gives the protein CASSPLSQGPNSGANVLTF.

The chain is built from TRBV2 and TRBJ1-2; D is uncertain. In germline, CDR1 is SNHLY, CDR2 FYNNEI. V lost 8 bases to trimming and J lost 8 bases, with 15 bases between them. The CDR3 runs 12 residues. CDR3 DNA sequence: TGTGCCAGCGCCATGGGAGGTGGCGGCTACACCTTC. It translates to CASAMGGGGYTF.

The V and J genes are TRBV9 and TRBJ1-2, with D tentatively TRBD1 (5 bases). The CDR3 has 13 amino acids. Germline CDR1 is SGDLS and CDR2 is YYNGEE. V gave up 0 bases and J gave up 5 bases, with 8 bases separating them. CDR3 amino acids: CASSVGQTYGYTF. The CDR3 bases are TGTGCCAGCAGCGTAGGACAGACATATGGCTACACCTTC.

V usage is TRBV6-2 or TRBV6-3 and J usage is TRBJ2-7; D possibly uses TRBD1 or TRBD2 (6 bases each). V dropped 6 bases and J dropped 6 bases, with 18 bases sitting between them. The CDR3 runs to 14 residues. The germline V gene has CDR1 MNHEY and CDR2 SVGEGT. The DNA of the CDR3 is TGTGCCAGCAGCCCCGGGGGCATGGTTAGCGAGCAGTACTTC. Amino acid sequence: CASSPGGMVSEQYF.

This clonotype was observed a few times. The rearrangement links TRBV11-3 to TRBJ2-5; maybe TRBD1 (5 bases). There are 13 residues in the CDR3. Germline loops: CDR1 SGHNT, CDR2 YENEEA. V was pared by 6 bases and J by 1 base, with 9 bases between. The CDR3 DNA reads TGTGCCAGCAGAACAGGCCCCCAAGAGACCCAGTACTTC. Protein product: CASRTGPQETQYF. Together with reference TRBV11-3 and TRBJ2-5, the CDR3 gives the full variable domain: EAGVVQSPRYKIIEKKQPVAFWCNPISGHNTLYWYLQNLGQGPELLIRYENEEAVDDSQLPKDRFSAERLKGVDSTLKIQPAELGDSAVYLCASRTGPQETQYFGPGTRLLVL.

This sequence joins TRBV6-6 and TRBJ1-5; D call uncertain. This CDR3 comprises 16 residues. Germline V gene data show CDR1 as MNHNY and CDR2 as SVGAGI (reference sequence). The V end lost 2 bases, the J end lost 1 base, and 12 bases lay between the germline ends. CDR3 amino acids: CASSYNPWSSNQPQHF. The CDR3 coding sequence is TGTGCCAGCAGTTACAACCCCTGGTCGAGCAATCAGCCCCAGCATTTT.

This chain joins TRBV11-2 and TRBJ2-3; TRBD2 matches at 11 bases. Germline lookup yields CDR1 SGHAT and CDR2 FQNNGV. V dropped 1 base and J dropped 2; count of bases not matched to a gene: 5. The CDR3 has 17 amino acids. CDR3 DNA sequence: TGTGCCAGCAGCTTAGGACCGGGACTAGCGGCCACAGATACGCAGTATTTT. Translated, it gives CASSLGPGLAATDTQYF.

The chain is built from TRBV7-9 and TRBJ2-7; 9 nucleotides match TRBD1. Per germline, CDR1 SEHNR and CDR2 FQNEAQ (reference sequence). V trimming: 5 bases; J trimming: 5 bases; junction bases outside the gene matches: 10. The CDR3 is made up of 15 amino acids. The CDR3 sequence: CASSPEWGQGDEQYF. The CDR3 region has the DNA TGTGCCAGCAGCCCCGAATGGGGACAGGGTGACGAGCAGTACTTC.

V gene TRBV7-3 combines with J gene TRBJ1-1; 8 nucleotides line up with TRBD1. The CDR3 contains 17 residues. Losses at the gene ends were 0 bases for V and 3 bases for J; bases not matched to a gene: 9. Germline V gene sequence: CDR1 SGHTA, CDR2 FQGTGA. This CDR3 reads CASSLTTGGQADTEAFF. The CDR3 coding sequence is TGTGCCAGCAGCTTAACTACAGGGGGGCAAGCTGACACTGAAGCTTTCTTT.

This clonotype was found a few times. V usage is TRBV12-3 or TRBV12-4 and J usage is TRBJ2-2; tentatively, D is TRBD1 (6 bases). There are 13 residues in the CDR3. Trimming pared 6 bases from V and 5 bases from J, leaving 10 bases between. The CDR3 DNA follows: TGTGCCAGCAGGACAGGCCATACCGGGGAGCTGTTTTTT. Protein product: CASRTGHTGELFF.